This TCR beta chain was documented in a study of blood T cell repertoires in COVID-19. Whole-study context: COVID-19 samples collected from the United States, Italy and Spain covered acute and convalescent phases. T cells, B-cell-depleted T cells, or PBMCs provided the cDNA or gDNA that served as material.

CDR1 SEHNR and CDR2 FQNEAQ come from the germline V gene (reference sequence). The germline V and J ends were trimmed by 7 bases and 5 bases, with 17 bases remaining between them. This CDR3 region has 14 residues. Here immunoSEQ multiplex PCR was the method, and the copy in TCRdb shows in-frame clones only, minus some. Of fewer than 55,000 clones listed, 84% are singletons. J is TRBJ1-1 and V is TRBV7-9; possibly TRBD1 for D (6 bases). The sample comprised peripheral blood. The sequence was obtained from a man aged 50-59 years with acute or convalescent COVID-19. CDR3 bases: TGTGCCAGCAACAAAAGGGGGGGAGGAACTGAAGCTTTCTTT. Its translation: CASNKRGGGTEAFF.